This T cell receptor (beta chain) was profiled in a study of T-cell reconstitution after alpha-beta-depleted transplantation in children. Notes on the study in general: Expanded graft clones numbering several hundred reportedly gave rise to alpha-beta T cells about two months after transplant. Among T cells one year after transplant, newly produced cells accounted for most counts and diversity.

Germline CDR1 reads LNHNV; CDR2 reads YYDKDF (reference sequence). V lost 5 bases to trimming and J lost 0 bases, with 8 bases between them. This CDR3 region has 13 residues. Unique molecular identifiers tagged the TCRbeta library. TCRdb fed the PCR reads into MiXCR, producing one record per CDR3 protein. Counted here are hundreds of thousands of distinct CDR3 sequences, roughly 13% occurring once; the ten biggest clones make up around 0.8%. This clonotype was detected a few times. Antigen: not known. The receptor's source is a girl aged 2 to 9 with congenital amegakaryocytic thrombocytopenia, due to receive a stem cell transplant. The chain employs TRBV15 and TRBJ2-7; D is unresolved. The sequenced sample was PBMCs, obtained before TCRalphabeta/CD19-depleted stem cell transplant. CDR3 in amino acids: CATSWAPSYEQYF. The CDR3 DNA follows: TGTGCCACCAGCTGGGCACCCTCCTACGAGCAGTACTTC.